The next 22 T cell receptor beta chains were all read from a single sample in a study of a mutant IDH1 vaccine in newly diagnosed glioma. Their cognate antigens are unknown. The time point is: week 5, during vaccination. Every vaccine dose comprised 300 ug of mutant IDH1 20-mer peptide plus topical imiquimod. TCRdb's table, derived via immunoSEQ multiplex PCR, lists solely in-frame clones and lacks some. Among fewer than 40,000 clones, 56% were seen once, and the ten largest hold 11%. Source: PBMCs, taken from a glioma patient whose treatment included an IDH1 peptide vaccine. All receptors derive from a woman under 30 with glioma.

This clone was detected only a few times. The chain couples TRBV5-8 to TRBJ2-5, with TRBD1 matching 10 bases. The CDR3 is 15 amino acids. Germline V CDR1 and CDR2: SGHTS, YDEGEE. V lost 5 bases and J lost 4; bases outside the gene matches: 8. CDR3: CASRTGRTGGETQYF. CDR3 nucleotide sequence: TGTGCCAGCAGAACGGGGAGGACAGGGGGAGAGACCCAGTACTTC. Full variable domain (rest looked up from reference TRBV5-8 and TRBJ2-5): EAGVTQSPTHLIKTRGQQATLRCSPISGHTSVYWYQQALGLGLQFLLWYDEGEERNRGNFPPRFSGRQFPNYSSELNVNALELEDSALYLCASRTGRTGGETQYFGPGTRLLVL.

The rearrangement uses TRBV2 and TRBJ2-2; D not certain. The length of the CDR3 is 16 residues. CDR1 and CDR2 from the germline V gene are SNHLY and FYNNEI. V gave up 4 bases and J gave up 0 bases, with 12 bases separating them. The CDR3 region is CASSGNRAPNTGELFF. The DNA of the CDR3 is TGTGCCAGCAGTGGAAACAGAGCGCCGAACACCGGGGAGCTGTTTTTT.

The gene calls are TRBV7-9 and TRBJ1-1; 9 bases align to TRBD1. Germline CDR1 is SEHNR and CDR2 is FQNEAQ (reference sequence). This CDR3 contains 15 residues. Losses at the gene ends were 5 bases for V and 6 bases for J; bases not matched to a gene: 10. CDR3 in DNA: TGTGCCAGCAGCGGACACAGGGGGCCTATATCTGAAGCTTTCTTT. Translated, it gives CASSGHRGPISEAFF. Together with reference TRBV7-9 and TRBJ1-1, the CDR3 gives the full variable domain: DTGVSQNPRHKITKRGQNVTFRCDPISEHNRLYWYRQTLGQGPEFLTYFQNEAQLEKSRLLSDRFSAERPKGSFSTLEIQRTEQGDSAMYLCASSGHRGPISEAFFGQGTRLTVV.

The rearrangement joins TRBV5-1 to TRBJ1-1; D possibly corresponds to TRBD1 (5 bases). The CDR3 sequence is 14 residues long. V lost 1 base and J 5 bases, leaving 12 bases between the germline ends. Germline V gene data show CDR1 as SGHRS and CDR2 as YFSETQ. The CDR3 bases are TGCGCCAGCAGCTTGACAGGATCTACGACTGAAGCTTTCTTT. It encodes CASSLTGSTTEAFF.

This sequence joins TRBV4-1 and TRBJ1-1; TRBD1 is a possible D gene (6 bases). The CDR3 has 14 residues. Trimming stripped 4 bases from V and 0 bases from J, with 9 bases between. Germline lookup yields CDR1 MGHRA and CDR2 YSYEKL. CDR3 bases: TGCGCCAGCAGCCCGCAGGGGTTGAACACTGAAGCTTTCTTT. Translating gives CASSPQGLNTEAFF.

V is TRBV7-2 and J is TRBJ1-2; 7 bases fit TRBD1. Trimming at V came to 5 bases and at J to 8 bases, leaving 8 bases not matched to a gene. This CDR3 region has 13 residues. Germline CDR1 is SGHTA and CDR2 is FQGNSA. CDR3 coding DNA: TGTGCCAGCAGCACCCGGACAGGCTGGGGCTACACCTTC. Encoded protein: CASSTRTGWGYTF.

This clone was counted only a few times. V gene TRBV9 combines with J gene TRBJ1-2; possibly TRBD1 for D (5 bases). The CDR3 contains 11 residues. Germline-derived CDR1 and CDR2 are SGDLS and YYNGEE. V lost 4 bases and J lost 8, with 9 bases in between. The CDR3 DNA is TGTGCCAGCAGCAGGGACGGAGGCTACACCTTC. The encoded protein is CASSRDGGYTF.

J is TRBJ2-1 and V is TRBV7-9; D is tentatively TRBD1 or TRBD2 (5 bases each). V lost 6 bases and J lost 0, with 15 bases in between. CDR1 is SEHNR and CDR2 is FQNEAQ in the germline V gene (reference sequence). The CDR3 is 16 amino acids. CDR3 bases: TGTGCCAGCAGAGCCGGGGCAACAAGCTCCTACAATGAGCAGTTCTTC. Translating it yields CASRAGATSSYNEQFF.

The chain joins TRBV19 to TRBJ1-1; no clear D gene. The CDR3 spans 14 residues. Germline-derived CDR1 and CDR2 are LNHDA and SQIVND (reference sequence). Trimming removed 5 bases from V and 3 bases from J, with 13 bases in between. CDR3 in DNA: TGTGCCAGTAGTCAATGGGGTCAGGACACTGAAGCTTTCTTT. Amino acid sequence: CASSQWGQDTEAFF.

The CDR3 DNA reads TGTGCCAGCAGCGTAGCCACTGAAGCTTTCTTT. Translation gives CASSVATEAFF. The rearrangement links TRBV9 to TRBJ1-1, with unresolved D. The CDR3 is made up of 11 amino acids. Trimming shortened V by 0 bases and J by 4 bases, and 1 base separated the two germline ends. Per the germline V gene, CDR1 is SGDLS and CDR2 is YYNGEE. The full variable domain, with the rest looked up from reference TRBV9 and TRBJ1-1, is DSGVTQTPKHLITATGQRVTLRCSPRSGDLSVYWYQQSLDQGLQFLIQYYNGEERAKGNILERFSAQQFPDLHSELNLSSLELGDSALYFCASSVATEAFFGQGTRLTVV.

This clone was seen a single time. The chain employs TRBV28 and TRBJ1-1; TRBD1 aligns across 10 bases. The CDR3 loop spans 14 amino acids. The germline CDR1 and CDR2 sequences are MDHEN and SYDVKM. V lost 10 bases, J lost 4 bases, and 9 bases stayed unmatched. CDR3 sequence reads: CATGTGADITEAFF. CDR3 sequence (DNA): TGTGCCACCGGGACAGGGGCCGACATCACTGAAGCTTTCTTT.

The V and J genes are TRBV5-1 and TRBJ1-1; tentative D call: TRBD1 (6 bases). The CDR3 consists of 15 residues. V was cut by 6 bases and J by 2 bases, with 17 bases left in between. The V gene's germline CDR1 is SGHRS and CDR2 YFSETQ. The CDR3 nucleotides are TGCGCCAGCAATACTTTCGGGGGCGAAAACACTGAAGCTTTCTTT. Translation gives CASNTFGGENTEAFF. Variable domain in full (rest from reference TRBV5-1 and TRBJ1-1): KAGVTQTPRYLIKTRGQQVTLSCSPISGHRSVSWYQQTPGQGLQFLFEYFSETQRNKGNFPGRFSGRQFSNSRSEMNVSTLELGDSALYLCASNTFGGENTEAFFGQGTRLTVV.

V is TRBV2 and J is TRBJ2-1, with 11 bases lining up with TRBD1. From germline, CDR1 is SNHLY and CDR2 FYNNEI. This CDR3 spans 14 amino acids. The V gene end was trimmed by 6 bases and the J gene end by 6 bases; junction bases not matched to a gene: 4. This chain's CDR3 is CASREDRGLNEQFF. The CDR3 DNA reads as TGTGCCAGCAGGGAGGACAGGGGGCTCAATGAGCAGTTCTTC.

This clone came up a few times. This chain links TRBV28 with TRBJ1-5; no definite D call. Germline assignment: CDR1 MDHEN and CDR2 SYDVKM. The ends were cut back, 5 bases at V and 7 bases at J, with 9 bases in the middle. This CDR3 comprises 12 residues. The CDR3 region is CASSTLIQPQHF. CDR3 sequence (DNA): TGTGCCAGCAGTACTCTCATACAGCCCCAGCATTTT.

The chain employs TRBV18 and TRBJ2-7; D unclear. V was pared by 4 bases and J by 1 base, with 8 bases between. The germline V gene encodes CDR1 KGHSH and CDR2 LQKENI. This CDR3 is 13 amino acids long. CDR3 region: CASSRVGSYEQYF. The DNA of the CDR3 is TGTGCCAGCTCACGGGTGGGGTCCTACGAGCAGTACTTC.

This sequence joins TRBV4-3 and TRBJ2-7, with D possibly matching TRBD2 (5 bases). This CDR3 comprises 16 residues. From germline, CDR1 is LGHNA and CDR2 YSLEER. Trimming left V 0 bases short and J 4 bases short, with 16 bases between. The CDR3 reads CASSQDREGFPYEQYF. CDR3 DNA sequence: TGCGCCAGCAGCCAAGATCGGGAAGGGTTCCCTTACGAGCAGTACTTC.

V gene TRBV6-5 combines with J gene TRBJ2-1; no definite D call. V shed 5 bases and J shed 8 bases, with 10 bases lying between them. This CDR3 region has 12 residues. Germline-derived CDR1 and CDR2 are MNHEY and SVGAGI. CDR3 region: CASSRYSDEQFF. The CDR3, as DNA: TGTGCCAGCAGTCGATACAGCGATGAGCAGTTCTTC.

The chain has TRBV5-1 and TRBJ2-1; TRBD1 matches at 7 bases. This CDR3 is built from 14 residues. Germline assignment: CDR1 SGHRS and CDR2 YFSETQ. With V trimmed by 4 bases and J by 2 bases, 3 bases remained unmatched. CDR3 sequence reads: CASSKGQPYNEQFF. CDR3 coding DNA: TGCGCCAGCAGCAAGGGACAGCCCTACAATGAGCAGTTCTTC.

This clone was observed once. The chain links TRBV4-2 to TRBJ2-3, with unresolved D. Trimming stripped 3 bases from V and 4 bases from J, with 5 bases between. Germline CDR1 reads LGHNA; CDR2 reads YNFKEQ. This CDR3 comprises 12 residues. The CDR3 here is CASSHPADTQYF. CDR3 DNA sequence: TGTGCCAGCAGCCACCCCGCAGATACGCAGTATTTT.

This clone was found once. In DNA, the CDR3 is TGTGCCAGCAGTGAATTAGATACGCAGTATTTT. It codes for CASSELDTQYF. This chain uses TRBV6-1 with TRBJ2-3; no reliable D call. The CDR3 covers 11 residues. In germline, CDR1 is MNHNS, CDR2 SASEGT. Trimming took 2 bases from V and 5 from J, leaving 2 bases between them.

A few counts support this clone. This chain uses TRBV11-3 with TRBJ2-7; D gene ambiguous. The CDR3 has 13 residues. Trimming took 0 bases from V and 3 from J, leaving 6 bases between them. Germline values: CDR1 SGHNT, CDR2 YENEEA. Here the CDR3 reads CASSLDRSYEQYF. The CDR3 DNA sequence: TGTGCCAGCAGCTTAGATCGCAGCTACGAGCAGTACTTC.

The count of this clone is one. This chain links TRBV5-6 with TRBJ2-1; D is ambiguous. Trimming removed 2 bases from V and 5 bases from J, with 8 bases in between. The CDR3 consists of 13 residues. CDR1 and CDR2 from the germline V gene are SGHDT and YYEEEE. CDR3 protein: CASSFSWNNEQFF. For the CDR3, the DNA is TGTGCCAGCAGCTTTTCCTGGAACAATGAGCAGTTCTTC.